This entry lists 28 T cell receptor beta chains sequenced from one sample in a study of yellow fever vaccine responses in identical twins. TCRdb re-derived calls from the RT-PCR reads in MiXCR, one entry per CDR3 protein. Of roughly 18,000 distinct CDR3 sequences listed, roughly three fifths are singletons. The source was T cells from blood (PBMCs), unsorted or a sorted subset (not recorded which), collected before or after yellow fever vaccination (not recorded which). These receptors originate from a woman under 30 who received the yellow fever vaccine.

The chain has TRBV11-3 and TRBJ1-1; the D gene is possibly TRBD1 (5 bases). The CDR3 contains 15 residues. V was trimmed by 3 bases and J by 1 base, leaving 12 bases between them. Germline assignment: CDR1 SGHNT and CDR2 YENEEA. In DNA form, the CDR3 reads TGTGCCAGCAGCTTTCTAACAGGCAGGAACACTGAAGCTTTCTTT. This encodes CASSFLTGRNTEAFF.

This clonotype has just a few counts. The rearrangement links TRBV7-9 to TRBJ2-7, with unresolved D. The CDR3 sequence is 12 residues long. Trimming pared 3 bases from V and 1 base from J, leaving 4 bases between. CDR1 SEHNR and CDR2 FQNEAQ come from the germline V gene (reference sequence). DNA of the CDR3: TGTGCCAGCAGCTTGACATCCTACGAGCAGTACTTC. It encodes CASSLTSYEQYF.

The chain combines TRBV7-3 with TRBJ1-1; a possible D gene is TRBD1 (5 bases). There are 14 residues in the CDR3. Germline CDR1 and CDR2: SGHTA and FQGTGA. The V end was cut by 1 base, the J end by 4 bases, with 10 bases between. The CDR3 spells CASSLMGQATEAFF. CDR3 DNA: TGTGCCAGCAGCTTAATGGGGCAGGCCACTGAAGCTTTCTTT.

The J gene is TRBJ2-2, the V gene TRBV2; TRBD2 might be the D (5 bases). This CDR3 is 13 amino acids long. Germline CDR1 is SNHLY and CDR2 is FYNNEI. V dropped 3 bases and J dropped 7 bases, with 9 bases sitting between them. This CDR3 is CASSEIAGGELFF. CDR3 sequence (DNA): TGTGCCAGCAGTGAGATCGCGGGCGGGGAGCTGTTTTTT. Using reference TRBV2 and TRBJ2-2 for the parts outside the CDR3, the full variable domain is EPEVTQTPSHQVTQMGQEVILRCVPISNHLYFYWYRQILGQKVEFLVSFYNNEISEKSEIFDDQFSVERPDGSNFTLKIRSTKLEDSAMYFCASSEIAGGELFFGEGSRLTVL.

This clonotype was detected only a few times. J is TRBJ1-2 and V is TRBV20-1, with a possible D match to TRBD1 (5 bases). The CDR3 runs 15 residues. V was trimmed by 5 bases and J by 2 bases, leaving 18 bases between them. Germline loops: CDR1 DFQATT, CDR2 SNEGSKA (reference sequence). CDR3 sequence: CSAVPRDRANYGYTF. In DNA form, the CDR3 reads TGCAGTGCTGTTCCTCGGGACCGAGCAAACTATGGCTACACCTTC.

This chain uses TRBV7-9 with TRBJ1-5; no clear D gene. Trimming shortened V by 3 bases and J by 1 base, and 4 bases separated the two germline ends. CDR1 and CDR2 (germline): SEHNR, FQNEAQ (reference sequence). The CDR3 runs 13 residues. In nucleotides, the CDR3 is TGTGCCAGCAGCTTCGGGAGCAATCAGCCCCAGCATTTT. Its protein product is CASSFGSNQPQHF.

This clonotype has just a few counts. The V call is TRBV7-2, the J call TRBJ2-7; 7 nucleotides line up with TRBD1. CDR1 and CDR2 from the germline V gene are SGHTA and FQGNSA. The CDR3 covers 14 residues. After removal of 6 bases from V and 6 bases from J, the junction contained 11 bases not matched to a gene. Here the CDR3 reads CASSSGPTGTEQYF. CDR3 nucleotides: TGTGCCAGCAGTTCAGGCCCGACAGGGACCGAGCAGTACTTC.

The rearrangement uses TRBV4-2 and TRBJ2-3; the match to TRBD2 covers 11 bases. The J segment lost 6 bases and the V segment lost 4 bases, leaving 12 bases of the junction unmatched. Looked up from germline, CDR1 is LGHNA and CDR2 is YNFKEQ. The CDR3 length is 17 residues. The CDR3 sequence is CASSPITSGGPRDTQYF. CDR3 nucleotide sequence: TGTGCCAGCAGCCCCATCACTAGCGGGGGACCTAGGGATACGCAGTATTTT.

This clonotype has just a few counts. The chain recombines TRBV18 with TRBJ2-5, with TRBD2 as a possible D gene (6 bases). The CDR3 is 12 residues long. Looked up from germline, CDR1 is KGHSH and CDR2 is LQKENI. Trimming stripped 5 bases from V and 5 bases from J, with 9 bases between. The CDR3 DNA is TGTGCCAGCTCAGGGGAGGATGAGACCCAGTACTTC. It codes for CASSGEDETQYF.

CDR3 in DNA: TGTGCCAGCAGCTCAAGTCCTCAGGGTTACACTGAAGCTTTCTTT. It codes for CASSSSPQGYTEAFF. The chain links TRBV11-2 to TRBJ1-1; tentatively, D is TRBD1 (5 bases). Between the trimmed V and J ends, which lost 4 bases and 3 bases, there was a span of 15 bases. This CDR3 spans 15 amino acids. Germline CDR1 is SGHAT and CDR2 is FQNNGV.

CDR3 nucleotide sequence: TGCAGTGCTAGCGCTAGCGGCCAATTTCGCATTTTTTACAATGAGCAGTTCTTC. This encodes CSASASGQFRIFYNEQFF. The chain links TRBV20-1 to TRBJ2-1, with 7 positions matching TRBD2. V gave up 3 bases and J gave up 4 bases; unmatched junction bases: 18. The germline V gene encodes CDR1 DFQATT and CDR2 SNEGSKA (reference sequence). The CDR3 consists of 18 residues.

This clonotype was seen a single time. The chain combines TRBV18 with TRBJ1-1; D possibly corresponds to TRBD1 (5 bases). This CDR3 comprises 14 residues. V gave up 3 bases and J gave up 0 bases, with 8 bases separating them. The V gene's germline CDR1 is KGHSH and CDR2 LQKENI. The CDR3 DNA sequence: TGTGCCAGCTCACCCAGGGAAGTGAACACTGAAGCTTTCTTT. It translates to CASSPREVNTEAFF.

The chain is built from TRBV11-3 and TRBJ1-5; perhaps TRBD1 as D (6 bases). The CDR3 has 14 amino acids. The ends were cut back, 4 bases at V and 6 bases at J, with 13 bases in the middle. CDR1 SGHNT and CDR2 YENEEA come from the germline V gene. CDR3 loop: CASSSQGFAQPQHF. The CDR3 nucleotides read TGTGCCAGCAGCTCACAGGGTTTTGCTCAGCCCCAGCATTTT.

The rearrangement joins TRBV20-1 to TRBJ1-4; D remains unclear. Germline CDR1 DFQATT, CDR2 SNEGSKA (reference sequence). The CDR3 length is 12 residues. The V end was cut by 1 base, the J end by 3 bases, with 3 bases between. The CDR3 reads CSARGPNEKLFF. The CDR3, as DNA: TGCAGTGCTAGAGGACCTAATGAAAAACTGTTTTTT.

The rearrangement joins TRBV27 to TRBJ1-6; TRBD1 is a possible D gene (5 bases). The CDR3 totals 13 residues. V lost 5 bases and J lost 11, with 13 bases in between. Germline V lookup: CDR1 MNHEY, CDR2 SMNVEV (reference sequence). Here the CDR3 reads CASSPQGEPPLHF. The CDR3 region has the DNA TGTGCCAGCAGTCCTCAGGGAGAGCCACCCCTCCACTTT.

The DNA of the CDR3 is TGTGCCATCAGTGAGGATGGACTGGGACTTTTTGAAAAACTGTTTTTT. Translating it yields CAISEDGLGLFEKLFF. This chain uses TRBV10-3 with TRBJ1-4; a weak D match, TRBD1 (5 bases). V was clipped by 2 bases and J by 7 bases, with 17 bases between them. There are 16 residues in the CDR3. Germline CDR1 reads ENHRY; CDR2 reads SYGVKD.

The chain carries TRBV6-1 and TRBJ2-7; perhaps TRBD1 as D (5 bases). This CDR3 has 12 amino acids. Germline CDR1 MNHNS, CDR2 SASEGT. V was clipped by 8 bases and J by 2 bases, with 10 bases between them. CDR3 in amino acids: CASWGHTYEQYF. In DNA form, the CDR3 reads TGTGCCAGCTGGGGCCACACCTACGAGCAGTACTTC.

This chain connects TRBV5-6 to TRBJ2-5, with D hard to call. V shed 7 bases and J shed 5 bases, with 15 bases lying between them. The germline CDR1 and CDR2 sequences are SGHDT and YYEEEE. This CDR3 contains 13 residues. This chain's CDR3 is CASGPRVRETQYF. In DNA, the CDR3 is TGTGCCAGCGGGCCTCGGGTTCGGGAGACCCAGTACTTC.

This chain links TRBV6-2 or TRBV6-3 with TRBJ2-5; D gene uncertain. CDR1 and CDR2 from the germline V gene are MNHEY and SVGEGT. The CDR3 covers 11 residues. V lost 6 bases to trimming and J lost 5 bases, with 7 bases between them. CDR3 protein: CASSNGETQYF. CDR3 bases: TGTGCCAGCAGCAACGGGGAGACCCAGTACTTC.

This chain joins TRBV7-6 and TRBJ2-7, with 8 positions matching TRBD1. With 3 bases clipped from V and 7 bases from J, the junction kept 11 bases outside the gene matches. The CDR3 is 15 amino acids. Germline V lookup: CDR1 SGHVS, CDR2 FNYEAQ. DNA for the CDR3: TGTGCCAGCAGCTTTATAGGACAGGGTACGGGAGAGCAGTACTTC. Translating it yields CASSFIGQGTGEQYF.

Here the CDR3 reads CASSRGGQQETQYF. As DNA, the CDR3 is TGTGCCAGCAGTCGGGGGGGACAGCAAGAGACCCAGTACTTC. The chain links TRBV28 to TRBJ2-5; possible D gene TRBD2, 8 bases. The CDR3 covers 14 residues. The germline V gene has CDR1 MDHEN and CDR2 SYDVKM. Trimming removed 5 bases at V and 2 bases at J, with 12 bases between.

The V call is TRBV29-1, the J call TRBJ1-2; a possible D gene is TRBD1 (6 bases). The germline V gene encodes CDR1 SQVTM and CDR2 ANQGSEA. The ends were cut back, 8 bases at V and 3 bases at J, with 16 bases in the middle. The CDR3 is 13 amino acids. CDR3 residues: CSSDLHRDYGYTF. In nucleotides, the CDR3 is TGCAGCTCCGACTTGCACAGGGACTATGGCTACACCTTC.

This clonotype was counted between two and nine times. The chain recombines TRBV7-6 with TRBJ2-7, with 7 nucleotides matching TRBD2. V trimming: 5 bases; J trimming: 5 bases; junction bases outside the gene matches: 9. The CDR3 runs 14 residues. Germline V lookup: CDR1 SGHVS, CDR2 FNYEAQ. CDR3 protein: CASSLPGRVNEQYF. The CDR3 region has the DNA TGTGCCAGCAGCCTCCCGGGGAGGGTAAACGAGCAGTACTTC.

The genes are TRBV15 and TRBJ1-5; D perhaps matches TRBD1 (5 bases). Germline V gene lookup returns CDR1 LNHNV and CDR2 YYDKDF (reference sequence). The V and J ends lost 0 bases and 1 base respectively, with 7 bases between them. The CDR3 has 15 amino acids. CDR3 bases: TGTGCCACCAGCAGAGATGGGGGGAGCAATCAGCCCCAGCATTTT. This encodes CATSRDGGSNQPQHF.

This chain connects TRBV11-1 to TRBJ1-1, with D perhaps matching TRBD1 (6 bases). This CDR3 spans 13 amino acids. Between the trimmed V and J ends, which lost 5 bases and 1 base, there was a span of 8 bases. Germline V gene lookup returns CDR1 SGHAT and CDR2 FQDESV (reference sequence). The CDR3 DNA sequence: TGTGCCAGCAGCCAGACAGGGAACACTGAAGCTTTCTTT. Its protein is CASSQTGNTEAFF.

The chain is built from TRBV4-2 and TRBJ2-1; the D gene is possibly TRBD2 (6 bases). V dropped 0 bases and J dropped 0 bases, with 9 bases sitting between them. The CDR3 length is 16 residues. Germline V lookup: CDR1 LGHNA, CDR2 YNFKEQ. Written as DNA, the CDR3 is TGTGCCAGCAGCCAAGATTCCGGGGGCTCCTACAATGAGCAGTTCTTC. Translated: CASSQDSGGSYNEQFF.

The chain couples TRBV13 to TRBJ1-2; TRBD1 is a possible D gene (6 bases). V was shortened by 7 bases and J by 4 bases, with 22 bases between the two germline ends. Germline V gene sequence: CDR1 PRHDT, CDR2 FYEKMQ (reference sequence). There are 16 residues in the CDR3. The CDR3 DNA follows: TGTGCCAGCACGGCTCCTCTCACAGGGTCTGGCTATGGCTACACCTTC. This gives the protein CASTAPLTGSGYGYTF.

V is TRBV4-1 and J is TRBJ1-1; D is unclear. The CDR3 is 15 amino acids. V was shortened by 1 base and J by 1 base, with 10 bases between the two germline ends. Germline assignment: CDR1 MGHRA and CDR2 YSYEKL. The chain's CDR3 is CASSQVTPANTEAFF. The CDR3, as DNA: TGCGCCAGCAGCCAAGTAACTCCCGCGAACACTGAAGCTTTCTTT.